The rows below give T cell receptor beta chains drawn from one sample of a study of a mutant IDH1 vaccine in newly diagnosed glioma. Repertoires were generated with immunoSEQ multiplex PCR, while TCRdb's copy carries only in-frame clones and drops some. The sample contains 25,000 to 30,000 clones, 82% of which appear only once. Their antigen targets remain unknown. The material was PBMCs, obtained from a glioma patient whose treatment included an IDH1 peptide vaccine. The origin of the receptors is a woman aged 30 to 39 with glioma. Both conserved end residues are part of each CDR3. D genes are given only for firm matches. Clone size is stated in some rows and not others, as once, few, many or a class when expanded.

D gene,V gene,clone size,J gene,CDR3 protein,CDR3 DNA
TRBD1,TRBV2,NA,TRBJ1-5,CASRSFAGTGTNQPQHF,TGTGCCAGCAGGTCCTTCGCCGGGACAGGGACGAATCAGCCCCAGCATTTT
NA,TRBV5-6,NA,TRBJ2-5,CASSLAESETQYF,TGTGCCAGCAGCCTGGCTGAAAGCGAGACCCAGTACTTC
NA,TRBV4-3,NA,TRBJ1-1,CASSQVSQLNTEAFF,TGCGCCAGCAGCCAAGTCAGCCAGTTGAACACTGAAGCTTTCTTT
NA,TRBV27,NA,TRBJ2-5,CASSDATEPQYF,TGTGCCAGTTCGGACGCAACTGAGCCCCAGTACTTC
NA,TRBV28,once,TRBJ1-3,CASRRREGGNTIYF,TGTGCCAGCAGACGCAGGGAAGGTGGAAACACCATATATTTT
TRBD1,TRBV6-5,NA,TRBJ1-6,CASSRTGGNSPLHF,TGTGCCAGCAGCCGTACAGGGGGGAACTCACCCCTCCACTTT
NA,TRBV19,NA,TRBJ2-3,CASSDLSDTQYF,TGTGCCAGTAGCGACCTGTCAGATACGCAGTATTTT
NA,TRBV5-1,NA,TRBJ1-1,CASMSGTEAFF,TGCGCCAGCATGTCAGGGACTGAAGCTTTCTTT
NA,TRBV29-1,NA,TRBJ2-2,CSVFQGRNTGELFF,TGCAGCGTTTTTCAGGGAAGAAACACCGGGGAGCTGTTTTTT
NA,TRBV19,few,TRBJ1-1,CASSFWGNTEAFF,TGTGCCAGTAGCTTCTGGGGGAACACTGAAGCTTTCTTT
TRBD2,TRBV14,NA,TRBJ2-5,CASSPGTSIETQYF,TGTGCCAGCAGCCCCGGGACTAGTATCGAGACCCAGTACTTC
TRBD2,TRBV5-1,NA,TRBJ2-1,CASSGRLAGLSEQFF,TGCGCCAGCAGCGGCAGACTAGCGGGGTTGAGTGAGCAGTTCTTC
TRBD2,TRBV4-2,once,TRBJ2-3,CASSQGGTTTDTQYF,TGTGCCAGCAGCCAGGGGGGGACTACCACAGATACGCAGTATTTT
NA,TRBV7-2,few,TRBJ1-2,CASGLNYGYTF,TGTGCCAGCGGCCTCAACTATGGCTACACCTTC
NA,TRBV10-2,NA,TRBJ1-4,CASSAGGELFF,TGCGCCAGCAGTGCCGGCGGGGAACTGTTTTTT
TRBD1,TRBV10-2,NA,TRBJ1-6,CASNEDRANSPLHF,TGCGCCAGCAATGAGGACAGGGCTAATTCACCCCTCCACTTT
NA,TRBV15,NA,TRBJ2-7,CATSRDPTGWSYEQYF,TGTGCCACCAGCAGAGATCCAACAGGGTGGTCCTACGAGCAGTACTTC
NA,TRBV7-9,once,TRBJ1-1,CASSLVGTPNTEAFF,TGTGCCAGCAGCTTAGTAGGGACACCCAACACTGAAGCTTTCTTT
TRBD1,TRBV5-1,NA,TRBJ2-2,CASSLDRAPGELFF,TGCGCCAGCAGCCTAGACAGGGCCCCCGGGGAGCTGTTTTTT
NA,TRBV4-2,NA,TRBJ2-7,CASSPHAGTGYEQYF,TGTGCCAGCAGCCCCCACGCCGGGACTGGCTACGAGCAGTACTTC
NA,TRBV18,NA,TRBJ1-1,CASSDSLNTEAFF,TGTGCCAGCTCCGACAGCTTGAACACTGAAGCTTTCTTT